This T cell receptor (beta chain) was sequenced during a study of PD-1 blockade in classical Hodgkin lymphoma. Findings of the study overall: There was a significant rise in CD4+ TCR diversity by C4D1, with no such rise for CD8+. What caused the repertoire differences, perhaps disease activity or prior therapy, remains undefined. Baseline TCR diversity was reportedly lower in newly diagnosed patients than healthy donors. Complete responders' baseline diversity resembled that of newly diagnosed patients.

Per the germline V gene, CDR1 is SGHTA and CDR2 is FQGNSA. Between the trimmed V and J ends, which lost 6 bases and 4 bases, there was a span of 19 bases. The CDR3 is made up of 16 amino acids. Stated time point: cycle 4 day 1 (C4D1), after five to seven weeks of nivolumab. Every patient relapsed after autologous stem cell transplantation, and brentuximab vedotin exposure varied. Only in-frame clones appear in the TCRdb table, and some are missing; sequencing was by immunoSEQ multiplex PCR. The sample yields about 25,000 clones, around 84% seen once. As to this clone: Antigen unknown.

Sequencing used peripheral blood mononuclear cells (PBMCs), obtained before the fourth cycle of nivolumab. This TCR was sampled from a human donor with classical Hodgkin lymphoma. The chain combines TRBV7-2 with TRBJ1-5, with TRBD1 as a possible D gene (5 bases). DNA for the CDR3: TGTGCCAGCAGTTCAGGGACGCCGACCTCTAATCAGCCCCAGCATTTT. It yields the protein CASSSGTPTSNQPQHF.